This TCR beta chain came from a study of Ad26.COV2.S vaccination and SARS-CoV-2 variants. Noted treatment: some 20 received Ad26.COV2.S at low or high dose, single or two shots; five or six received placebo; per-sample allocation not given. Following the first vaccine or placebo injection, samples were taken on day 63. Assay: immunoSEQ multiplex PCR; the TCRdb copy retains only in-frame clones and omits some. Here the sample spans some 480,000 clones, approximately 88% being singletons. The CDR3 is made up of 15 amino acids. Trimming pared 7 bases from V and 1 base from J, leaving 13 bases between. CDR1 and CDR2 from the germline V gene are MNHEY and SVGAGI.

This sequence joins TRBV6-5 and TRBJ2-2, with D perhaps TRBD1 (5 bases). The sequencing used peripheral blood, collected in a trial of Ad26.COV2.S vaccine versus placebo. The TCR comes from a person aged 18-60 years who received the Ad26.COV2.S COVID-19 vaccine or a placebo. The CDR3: CASIRGTQNTGELFF. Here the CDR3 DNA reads TGTGCCAGCATAAGGGGCACCCAGAACACCGGGGAGCTGTTTTTT.